These 20 T cell receptor beta chains originate from one sample sequenced in a study of blood T cell repertoires in COVID-19. Sequenced by immunoSEQ multiplex PCR; TCRdb stores in-frame clones only, minus some. The table lists 300,000 to 450,000 clones, roughly 90% of them singletons, with 0.85% to 1.3% in the top ten. Sequenced input: PBMCs or T cells enriched from blood (not recorded which). These receptors were obtained from a woman aged 30 to 39 who had been exposed to COVID-19.

The CDR3 loop reads CASSSLGGGSYEQYF. The DNA for the CDR3 is TGTGCCAGCAGCTCGCTGGGGGGGGGTTCCTACGAGCAGTACTTC. The V call is TRBV13, the J call TRBJ2-7; the match to TRBD2 covers 7 bases. The CDR3 sequence is 15 residues long. Germline V gives CDR1 PRHDT, CDR2 FYEKMQ (reference sequence). The V segment lost 4 bases and the J segment 1 base; nucleotides outside the gene matches: 7.

The chain combines TRBV18 with TRBJ1-1; D is ambiguous. The ends were cut back, 8 bases at V and 6 bases at J, with 22 bases in the middle. Germline values: CDR1 KGHSH, CDR2 LQKENI. CDR3 length: 15 residues. The CDR3 DNA follows: TGTGCCAGCCGCAACTCCCCGGCTCGGGTGGCTGAAGCTTTCTTT. Its translation is CASRNSPARVAEAFF.

This chain links TRBV18 with TRBJ2-2, with 7 bases fitting TRBD1. Germline V CDR1 and CDR2: KGHSH, LQKENI. The CDR3 length is 16 residues. The trim removed 3 bases at V and 4 bases at J, leaving 8 bases unmatched. In DNA, the CDR3 is TGTGCCAGCTCACCCATCCTGACAGGGCCCACCGGGGAGCTGTTTTTT. It is translated as CASSPILTGPTGELFF.

This clone occurred a few times. CDR3 DNA: TGTGCCAGCAGCTTAGACCCCGGACTAGCGGGAGGGAATGAGCAGTTCTTC. It specifies CASSLDPGLAGGNEQFF. V is TRBV7-6 and J is TRBJ2-1, with 15 bases identical to TRBD2. After removal of 1 base from V and 7 bases from J, the junction contained 5 bases not matched to a gene. Germline CDR1 reads SGHVS; CDR2 reads FNYEAQ. The CDR3 runs to 17 residues.

The V call is TRBV7-2, the J call TRBJ2-7, with D possibly TRBD2 on 6 matching bases. The CDR3 contains 14 residues. Germline assignment: CDR1 SGHTA and CDR2 FQGNSA. Trimming took off 8 bases at V and 0 bases at J, with 14 bases between the two ends. The CDR3 loop reads CASGTSYFSYEQYF. CDR3 DNA: TGTGCCAGCGGTACTAGCTACTTCTCCTACGAGCAGTACTTC.

The V call is TRBV2, the J call TRBJ2-7, with D unresolved. Germline values: CDR1 SNHLY, CDR2 FYNNEI. The CDR3 length is 16 residues. Trimming pared 4 bases from V and 1 base from J, leaving 17 bases between. The CDR3 spells CASSGPPNGFSYEQYF. CDR3 sequence (DNA): TGTGCCAGCAGTGGCCCCCCGAATGGCTTTTCCTACGAGCAGTACTTC.

This chain uses TRBV7-6 with TRBJ1-2; no clear D gene. Trimming cost V 5 bases and J 1 base, with 11 bases left between them. Per the germline V gene, CDR1 is SGHVS and CDR2 is FNYEAQ. The CDR3 sequence is 14 residues long. DNA for the CDR3: TGTGCCAGCAGCGCCTCGACAAGTAACTATGGCTACACCTTC. This sequence encodes CASSASTSNYGYTF.

This clone was seen only once. This sequence joins TRBV5-1 and TRBJ1-2, with a tentative D call TRBD1 (6 bases). The CDR3 length is 15 residues. V was cut by 4 bases and J by 5 bases, with 18 bases left in between. The V gene's germline CDR1 is SGHRS and CDR2 YFSETQ. This CDR3 reads CASSTTGGGGYGYTF. As DNA, the CDR3 is TGCGCCAGCAGCACCACCGGGGGGGGCGGGTATGGCTACACCTTC.

The rearrangement joins TRBV12-5 to TRBJ2-5, with 8 bases fitting TRBD2. CDR1 and CDR2 from the germline V gene are LGHNT and FRNRAP. CDR3 size: 16 residues. Trimming removed 6 bases from V and 4 bases from J; junction bases left unmatched: 13. The CDR3 here is CASGLDRAGVRETQYF. CDR3 DNA sequence: TGTGCTAGTGGCCTCGATCGAGCGGGAGTGCGAGAGACCCAGTACTTC.

The chain joins TRBV30 to TRBJ2-7; 12 positions agree with TRBD1. This CDR3 comprises 15 residues. Germline assignment: CDR1 GTSNPN and CDR2 SVGIG (reference sequence). V lost 3 bases to trimming and J lost 4 bases; unmatched junction nucleotides: 7. The chain's CDR3 is CAWRGPGQGAYEQYF. CDR3 nucleotide sequence: TGTGCCTGGAGGGGACCGGGACAGGGGGCTTACGAGCAGTACTTC.

The rearrangement links TRBV7-9 to TRBJ2-7; 9 bases agree with TRBD1. The CDR3 contains 15 residues. After removal of 4 bases from V and 1 base from J, the junction contained 5 bases not matched to a gene. Germline values: CDR1 SEHNR, CDR2 FQNEAQ (reference sequence). DNA of the CDR3: TGTGCCAGCAGCTCAGGACAGGGGAGGTCCTACGAGCAGTACTTC. This sequence encodes CASSSGQGRSYEQYF. The whole variable domain, filled in from reference TRBV7-9 and TRBJ2-7, reads DTGVSQNPRHKITKRGQNVTFRCDPISEHNRLYWYRQTLGQGPEFLTYFQNEAQLEKSRLLSDRFSAERPKGSFSTLEIQRTEQGDSAMYLCASSSGQGRSYEQYFGPGTRLTVT.

This clone was recorded only once. The chain uses TRBV2 and TRBJ2-1; D unresolved. The CDR3 loop spans 15 amino acids. Between the trimmed V and J ends, which lost 6 bases and 9 bases, there was a span of 21 bases. Germline values: CDR1 SNHLY, CDR2 FYNNEI. DNA for the CDR3: TGTGCCAGCAGCCCAGAGGTACCCGTGGTGGGTGAGCAGTTCTTC. Its translation: CASSPEVPVVGEQFF.

This chain links TRBV12-5 with TRBJ1-3, with D unclear. Germline V gene lookup returns CDR1 LGHNT and CDR2 FRNRAP. Between the trimmed V and J ends, which lost 5 bases and 0 bases, there was a span of 5 bases. The length of the CDR3 is 13 residues. CDR3 DNA sequence: TGTGCTAGTGGTACAATCTCTGGAAACACCATATATTTT. As protein: CASGTISGNTIYF.

This chain joins TRBV11-3 and TRBJ2-1, with 13 bases that match TRBD2. With 7 bases clipped from V and 8 bases from J, the junction kept 11 bases outside the gene matches. CDR3 length equals 16 residues. Looked up from germline, CDR1 is SGHNT and CDR2 is YENEEA. The CDR3 region is CASIQSGLAGEHEQFF. Written as DNA, the CDR3 is TGTGCCAGCATCCAGTCCGGACTAGCGGGAGAACATGAGCAGTTCTTC.

The rearrangement joins TRBV7-8 to TRBJ2-1, with D tentatively TRBD2 (5 bases). Germline assignment: CDR1 SGHVS and CDR2 FQNEAQ. V dropped 3 bases and J dropped 0 bases, with 9 bases sitting between them. The CDR3 totals 15 residues. The CDR3 bases are TGTGCCAGCAGCTTCCCTGGAGGCTCCTACAATGAGCAGTTCTTC. It codes for CASSFPGGSYNEQFF.

This clone was detected once. The V and J genes are TRBV28 and TRBJ1-2, with TRBD1 matching over 9 bases. The ends lost 6 bases at V and 6 bases at J; junction bases unmatched: 11. The CDR3 spans 15 residues. Germline lookup yields CDR1 MDHEN and CDR2 SYDVKM. CDR3 nucleotide sequence: TGTGCCAGCAGCCGCTGGACAGGGGAAGGGGATGGCTACACCTTC. Translation: CASSRWTGEGDGYTF.

The chain uses TRBV5-1 and TRBJ2-2; D gene uncertain. The CDR3 length is 13 residues. The V end was cut by 4 bases, the J end by 3 bases, with 7 bases between. Germline V gene data show CDR1 as SGHRS and CDR2 as YFSETQ. The CDR3 protein is CASSRVYTGELFF. For the CDR3, the DNA is TGCGCCAGCAGCCGGGTCTACACCGGGGAGCTGTTTTTT.

The gene calls are TRBV5-1 and TRBJ1-2, with a tentative D call TRBD1 (6 bases). The CDR3 is made up of 13 amino acids. V lost 4 bases and J 4 bases, leaving 11 bases between the germline ends. Germline CDR1 and CDR2: SGHRS and YFSETQ. The CDR3 nucleotides read TGCGCCAGCAGCGCCGACAGGTTCTATGGCTACACCTTC. Its protein is CASSADRFYGYTF.

About this clone itself: Other DNA sequences within the sample encode an identical CDR3. The chain recombines TRBV12-3 or TRBV12-4 with TRBJ2-7, with 7 bases aligning to TRBD1. After removal of 6 bases from V and 5 bases from J, the junction contained 7 bases not matched to a gene. The CDR3 has 13 amino acids. The CDR3 DNA reads as TGTGCCAGCAGCCGCGACAGGGTTGACGAGCAGTACTTC. Its protein product is CASSRDRVDEQYF.

V is TRBV19 and J is TRBJ1-1; TRBD1 aligns across 10 bases. Germline-derived CDR1 and CDR2 are LNHDA and SQIVND (reference sequence). Unmatched junction bases numbered 22, after V lost 8 bases and J lost 4 bases. The CDR3 sequence is 19 residues long. CDR3 DNA sequence: TGTGCCAGTTACAACGGGTTTCGGGGGACAGGGGCATTGGGCACTGAAGCTTTCTTT. It is translated as CASYNGFRGTGALGTEAFF.